These 10 T cell receptor beta chains were all obtained from the same sample, sequenced in a study of T cell repertoires in cytomegalovirus infection. No antigen is known for these receptors. TCRdb passed the reads through MiXCR, listing each CDR3 protein once. The table records 640,000 or so distinct CDR3 sequences, around 30% of them present only once. The material was cultured PBMCs, obtained from culture after CMV antigen stimulation. Receptor source: a human donor in good health (CMV status not recorded). Some clones in this sample may be carry-over from other donors' samples.

At least ten counts were recorded for this clonotype. The rearrangement uses TRBV7-2 and TRBJ1-1; possible D gene TRBD1, 5 bases. Germline assignment: CDR1 SGHTA and CDR2 FQGNSA. V was shortened by 0 bases and J by 1 base, with 6 bases between the two germline ends. CDR3 length: 14 residues. CDR3 sequence (DNA): TGTGCCAGCAGCTTAGCGGGGGAGAACACTGAAGCTTTCTTT. Translated, it gives CASSLAGENTEAFF.

This clonotype was seen a handful of times. This chain joins TRBV20-1 and TRBJ2-5; TRBD2 agrees at 9 bases. Germline V gene sequence: CDR1 DFQATT, CDR2 SNEGSKA (reference sequence). The V and J ends lost 1 base and 5 bases, in that order; junction bases with no gene match: 8. The CDR3 contains 15 residues. The CDR3 DNA follows: TGCAGTGCTAGAGGGTGGCGGGGGGGCCGGGAGACCCAGTACTTC. Protein sequence: CSARGWRGGRETQYF.

This clonotype was seen a few times. V and J are TRBV12-3 or TRBV12-4 and TRBJ2-1, with D possibly matching TRBD2 (7 bases). This CDR3 is built from 15 residues. Trimming took 7 bases from V and 8 from J, leaving 21 bases between them. The CDR3 sequence is CASNPLGGAWHEQFF. DNA of the CDR3: TGTGCCAGCAACCCCCTTGGGGGGGCGTGGCATGAGCAGTTCTTC.

This sequence joins TRBV20-1 and TRBJ2-1, with unresolved D. Trimming took 3 bases from V and 8 from J, leaving 8 bases between them. This CDR3 has 11 amino acids. Germline V CDR1 and CDR2: DFQATT, SNEGSKA (reference sequence). The CDR3 sequence: CSARQRYEQFF. The CDR3 coding sequence is TGCAGTGCTAGGCAACGTTATGAGCAGTTCTTC.

This clonotype is a singleton in its sample. The gene calls are TRBV15 and TRBJ1-1, with 8 positions matching TRBD1. CDR3 length: 15 residues. V was clipped by 2 bases and J by 3 bases; unmatched bases: 5. Germline CDR1 is LNHNV and CDR2 is YYDKDF (reference sequence). The CDR3: CATSRPTTGDTEAFF. The CDR3 DNA sequence: TGTGCCACCAGCAGACCGACGACAGGGGACACTGAAGCTTTCTTT.

This clonotype turned up a few times. The rearrangement links TRBV7-6 to TRBJ2-1, with 8 bases aligning to TRBD2. Trimming cost V 5 bases and J 2 bases; bases outside gene matches: 8. Germline V gene data show CDR1 as SGHVS and CDR2 as FNYEAQ. The CDR3 runs to 16 residues. CDR3 nucleotides: TGTGCCAGCAGCCATTCCCTAGCGGGTCCCTACAATGAGCAGTTCTTC. This sequence encodes CASSHSLAGPYNEQFF.

This clonotype has just a few counts. The chain has TRBV12-3 or TRBV12-4 and TRBJ1-4, with TRBD1 matching over 8 bases. CDR3 size: 15 residues. The V gene end was trimmed by 7 bases and the J gene end by 7 bases; junction bases not matched to a gene: 11. The CDR3 coding sequence is TGTGCCAGCAACGCTCCGGGGACAGGCTTTGAAAAACTGTTTTTT. Translated: CASNAPGTGFEKLFF.

The gene calls are TRBV10-3 and TRBJ2-1; D is possibly TRBD1 (8 bases). CDR1 and CDR2 (germline): ENHRY, SYGVKD. The CDR3 contains 12 residues. V lost 6 bases, J lost 15 bases, and 18 bases lay in between. CDR3 nucleotides: TGTGCCATCAGAGACACTAGCGACAGGGGGTTCTTC. This translates into CAIRDTSDRGFF.

The J gene is TRBJ1-1, the V gene TRBV29-1; no clear D. This CDR3 is built from 13 residues. From germline, CDR1 is SQVTM and CDR2 ANQGSEA. V lost 7 bases to trimming and J lost 0 bases, with 12 bases between them. CDR3 amino acids: CSGGERVNTEAFF. The CDR3 DNA is TGCAGCGGGGGAGAGAGGGTGAACACTGAAGCTTTCTTT.

This clonotype showed up just a few times. This chain joins TRBV12-5 and TRBJ2-7; no clear D gene. Germline CDR1 is LGHNT and CDR2 is FRNRAP. Trimming stripped 2 bases from V and 7 bases from J, with 6 bases between. The CDR3 covers 11 residues. The CDR3, as DNA: TGTGCTAGTGGTTTGAGGCTGGAGCAGTACTTC. Translating gives CASGLRLEQYF.